The T cell receptor beta chain described here comes from a study of blood T cell repertoires in COVID-19. Study-wide background: Samples of COVID-19 (acute and convalescent) were obtained from the United States, Italy and Spain. T cells, B-cell-depleted T cells, or PBMCs provided the cDNA or gDNA that served as material.

Followed longitudinally, the Seattle patients had been enrolled during active infection. The CDR3 totals 13 residues. The junction had 4 bases not matched to a gene; V was cut back by 5 bases and J by 7 bases. Germline CDR1 SGHNT, CDR2 YENEEA. Original analysis: Estimates of nucleated cell counts were drawn from the amplification of reference gene primers. Libraries were prepared by immunoSEQ multiplex PCR; TCRdb keeps only in-frame clonotypes and omits some of them. V, J and clone size derive from that table, while D and trimming were established from the DNA sequence. The top ten clones hold 10% to 15% of a sample with about 150,000 clones, 85% to 90% of them seen once.

Sequenced: peripheral blood. The chain carries TRBV11-3 and TRBJ2-1; TRBD2 aligns across 8 bases. The receptor comes from a man in his late teens or twenties with COVID-19, enrolled during active disease. The CDR3 DNA is TGTGCCAGCAGCCCGGGGGGGGTGAATGAGCAGTTCTTC. It codes for CASSPGGVNEQFF.